What follows is one T cell receptor beta chain and its context. Its antigen remains unknown. The germline V gene has CDR1 SGHVS and CDR2 FQNEAQ. The CDR3 runs to 16 residues. With 1 base removed from V and 4 bases from J, the gap between germline ends came to 14 bases. Then a second PCR, running about 7 to 11 cycles, was carried out with a sample-barcoded 5' primer and a J-beta primer mix. Each cDNA molecule received a tag from a template-switch adaptor that had 12 random nucleotides. TCRdb recomputed calls from the 5' RACE reads with MiXCR, one row per CDR3 protein. The sample records about 1.8 million distinct CDR3 sequences, 40% to 55% being singletons. This sample stems from a study of blood T cells in healthy people across ages. Study-wide findings and caveats: Both naive CD4+ cell counts and diversity were greater in long-lived donors than in aged donors.

The specimen sequenced was blood. The V call is TRBV7-8, the J call TRBJ1-5; D ambiguous. This clonotype was obtained from a woman aged 40 to 50 in good health. DNA of the CDR3: TGTGCCAGCAGCTTAGGTGCGGCCGGACTTAATCAGCCCCAGCATTTT. Its protein product is CASSLGAAGLNQPQHF.